The 15 T cell receptor beta chains in this list originate from one sample, sequenced in a study of blood T cell repertoires in COVID-19 (dated by TCRdb to the early 2020s). Preparation of the library involved the immunoSEQ multiplex PCR assay. Not all clones reach the TCRdb copy of this immuneACCESS table, which keeps in-frame sequences only. Checked studies attribute under half of the gap to unresolved V genes and leave the rest unexplained. The sample table contains 250,000 to 300,000 clones; only one count was recorded for around 86% of them. 0.94% of the sample is in the top ten clones. Sequencing input: peripheral blood. These TCRs come from a woman aged 35 to 49 who had recovered from COVID-19.

CDR3 sequence: CASRGQGALADTQYF. The CDR3 DNA reads TGTGCCAGCAGAGGACAGGGGGCTTTGGCAGATACGCAGTATTTT. The V gene is TRBV7-8, the J gene TRBJ2-3, with 11 nucleotides matching TRBD1. CDR1 is SGHVS and CDR2 is FQNEAQ in the germline V gene. This CDR3 spans 15 amino acids. Trimming cost V 6 bases and J 4 bases; bases outside gene matches: 6.

The V call is TRBV28, the J call TRBJ2-3; the D gene is possibly TRBD2 (5 bases). Trimming took off 2 bases at V and 2 bases at J, with 5 bases between the two ends. Per the germline V gene, CDR1 is MDHEN and CDR2 is SYDVKM. The CDR3 runs 13 residues. The CDR3: CASSLDYTDTQYF. The CDR3 DNA reads as TGTGCCAGCAGTTTAGACTACACAGATACGCAGTATTTT.

The chain combines TRBV3-1 (or the pseudogene TRBV3-2) with TRBJ2-7; the match to TRBD2 covers 7 bases. CDR3 length: 14 amino acids. J lost 2 bases, V lost 0 bases, and 1 base had no gene match. CDR1 and CDR2 from the germline V gene are LGHDT and YNNKEL (reference sequence). CDR3 in DNA: TGTGCCAGCAGCCAAGAGGGGGGGGCCTACGAGCAGTACTTC. Translating it yields CASSQEGGAYEQYF.

The gene calls are TRBV19 and TRBJ2-5, with a tentative D call TRBD2 (6 bases). The CDR3 is 14 residues long. V was shortened by 6 bases and J by 5 bases, with 16 bases between the two germline ends. Germline lookup yields CDR1 LNHDA and CDR2 SQIVND (reference sequence). DNA for the CDR3: TGTGCCAGTAGCACGGGACTTTCCCGGGAGACCCAGTACTTC. It encodes CASSTGLSRETQYF.

This rearrangement joins TRBV19 to TRBJ2-3; maybe TRBD2 (6 bases). V shed 0 bases and J shed 0 bases, with 10 bases lying between them. The CDR3 loop spans 16 amino acids. Germline V gene sequence: CDR1 LNHDA, CDR2 SQIVND (reference sequence). In DNA form, the CDR3 reads TGTGCCAGTAGTATAGATATCGGGGGTAGCACAGATACGCAGTATTTT. It encodes CASSIDIGGSTDTQYF.

V usage is TRBV19 and J usage is TRBJ1-2; D is unresolved. The CDR3 has 13 amino acids. Trimming removed 3 bases at V and 6 bases at J, with 11 bases between. Germline V lookup: CDR1 LNHDA, CDR2 SQIVND (reference sequence). This chain's CDR3 is CASSISLRDGYTF. The CDR3 DNA follows: TGTGCCAGTAGTATTAGCTTGAGGGATGGCTACACCTTC.

The chain is built from TRBV3-1 (or the pseudogene TRBV3-2) and TRBJ2-3, with 8 nucleotides matching TRBD2. The V and J ends lost 4 bases and 2 bases, in that order; junction bases with no gene match: 8. CDR1 is LGHDT and CDR2 is YNNKEL in the germline V gene (reference sequence). CDR3 length: 16 residues. For the CDR3, the DNA is TGTGCCAGCAGCCTTTCGGGTAGCGGGATCACAGATACGCAGTATTTT. This sequence encodes CASSLSGSGITDTQYF.

J is TRBJ2-7 and V is TRBV7-8; 7 nucleotides agree with TRBD2. The V segment lost 4 bases and the J segment 1 base; nucleotides outside the gene matches: 4. CDR1 is SGHVS, CDR2 FQNEAQ, per germline. There are 14 residues in the CDR3. As DNA, the CDR3 is TGTGCCAGCAGCTCGAGCGGGGTATCCTACGAGCAGTACTTC. Translated, it gives CASSSSGVSYEQYF.

This chain uses TRBV19 with TRBJ2-1, with 15 bases aligning to TRBD2. Germline CDR1 LNHDA, CDR2 SQIVND (reference sequence). The CDR3 runs 15 residues. The J segment lost 9 bases and the V segment lost 5 bases, leaving 5 bases of the junction unmatched. The CDR3 DNA reads as TGTGCCAGTAGTTATGCGGGACTAGCGGGAGGTGAGCAGTTCTTC. Protein product: CASSYAGLAGGEQFF. Variable domain in full (rest from reference TRBV19 and TRBJ2-1): DGGITQSPKYLFRKEGQNVTLSCEQNLNHDAMYWYRQDPGQGLRLIYYSQIVNDFQKGDIAEGYSVSREKKESFPLTVTSAQKNPTAFYLCASSYAGLAGGEQFFGPGTRLTVL.

This chain connects TRBV18 to TRBJ2-1, with TRBD1 as a possible D gene (6 bases). V was pared by 2 bases and J by 12 bases, with 26 bases between. Germline V gives CDR1 KGHSH, CDR2 LQKENI. CDR3 length: 17 residues. CDR3 region: CASSPSTGTPSASGQFF. In DNA form, the CDR3 reads TGTGCCAGCTCACCATCGACAGGAACTCCATCTGCGTCTGGGCAGTTCTTC.

This clone showed up just once. The CDR3 bases are TGCGCCAGCAGCTCCTTGCCGGGGGGCGAAGGGGCTAACTATGGCTACACCTTC. Translating gives CASSSLPGGEGANYGYTF. The V call is TRBV5-1, the J call TRBJ1-2; tentatively, D is TRBD1 (6 bases). The germline V gene has CDR1 SGHRS and CDR2 YFSETQ. Trimming shortened V by 3 bases and J by 0 bases, and 21 bases separated the two germline ends. This CDR3 is built from 18 residues.

This rearrangement joins TRBV10-3 to TRBJ2-3, with 11 bases lining up with TRBD1. The ends lost 0 bases at V and 4 bases at J; junction bases unmatched: 0. CDR1 and CDR2 from the germline V gene are ENHRY and SYGVKD. The CDR3 runs to 15 residues. CDR3 bases: TGTGCCATCAGTGAGTCGGGACAGGGGGCAGATACGCAGTATTTT. Protein product: CAISESGQGADTQYF.

This clone was counted once. V usage is TRBV5-5 and J usage is TRBJ2-5; 9 bases map to TRBD1. V was clipped by 4 bases and J by 4 bases; unmatched bases: 5. CDR3 length: 14 amino acids. Germline assignment: CDR1 SGHKS and CDR2 YYEKEE (reference sequence). CDR3 protein: CASSPGTGRETQYF. CDR3 DNA: TGTGCCAGCAGCCCCGGGACAGGGAGAGAGACCCAGTACTTC.

The chain carries TRBV13 and TRBJ2-2; no definite D call. Germline V lookup: CDR1 PRHDT, CDR2 FYEKMQ (reference sequence). Trimming took off 3 bases at V and 0 bases at J, with 11 bases between the two ends. CDR3 length: 16 residues. The CDR3 loop is CASSFRQSANTGELFF. The CDR3, as DNA: TGTGCCAGCAGCTTCCGTCAGTCCGCGAACACCGGGGAGCTGTTTTTT.

The V gene is TRBV5-3, the J gene TRBJ2-5; TRBD2 matches 8 bases. TRBV5-3 has ORF status, its function being uncertain. The length of the CDR3 is 18 residues. Trimming at V came to 1 base and at J to 1 base, leaving 12 bases not matched to a gene. The CDR3 DNA follows: TGTGCCAGAAGCTTGAAACTAGCGGAAGAGCGTCGCCAAGAGACCCAGTACTTC. Translating gives CARSLKLAEERRQETQYF.